These 10 T cell receptor beta chains came from one sample sequenced in a study of blood T cell repertoires in COVID-19. Assay: immunoSEQ multiplex PCR; the TCRdb copy retains only in-frame clones and omits some. The sample contains approximately 300,000 clones, about nine tenths of which appear only once. Sequencing was carried out using peripheral blood. The receptors here all came from a woman aged 30 to 39 with COVID-19, enrolled during active disease.

V is TRBV6-5 and J is TRBJ1-4; D is possibly TRBD1 (5 bases). CDR1 is MNHEY, CDR2 SVGAGI, per germline. The CDR3 extends over 14 amino acids. The V gene lost 7 bases and the J gene lost 0 bases, with 9 bases spanning the gap. CDR3 coding DNA: TGTGCCAGCATTGGAGGGGCAACTAATGAAAAACTGTTTTTT. It codes for CASIGGATNEKLFF.

The chain couples TRBV18 to TRBJ2-2; D ambiguous. V lost 2 bases, J lost 7 bases, and 11 bases lay in between. This CDR3 has 14 residues. Looked up from germline, CDR1 is KGHSH and CDR2 is LQKENI. CDR3 residues: CASSPTDTGGELFF. CDR3 DNA: TGTGCCAGCTCACCAACAGACACTGGCGGGGAGCTGTTTTTT. Using reference TRBV18 and TRBJ2-2 for the parts outside the CDR3, the full variable domain is NAGVMQNPRHLVRRRGQEARLRCSPMKGHSHVYWYRQLPEEGLKFMVYLQKENIIDESGMPKERFSAEFPKEGPSILRIQQVVRGDSAAYFCASSPTDTGGELFFGEGSRLTVL.

The chain couples TRBV6-2 or TRBV6-3 to TRBJ2-3; D is undetermined. Germline V gene sequence: CDR1 MNHEY, CDR2 SVGEGT. The CDR3 spans 11 residues. V was clipped by 3 bases and J by 5 bases, with 3 bases between them. CDR3 protein: CASSYRDTQYF. The DNA of the CDR3 is TGTGCCAGCAGTTATAGAGATACGCAGTATTTT.

This clone was found a few times. J is TRBJ2-3 and V is TRBV10-3; 11 positions match TRBD1. The germline CDR1 and CDR2 sequences are ENHRY and SYGVKD. This CDR3 is built from 17 residues. J was trimmed by 2 bases and V by 11 bases; bases with no gene match: 15. The chain's CDR3 is CAYGTGGSPGLTDTQYF. The CDR3, as DNA: TGTGCCTACGGGACAGGGGGATCCCCTGGACTCACAGATACGCAGTATTTT.

CDR3: CASSLEGTSSYEQYF. The CDR3 region has the DNA TGTGCCAGCAGCCTTGAGGGGACTAGCTCCTACGAGCAGTACTTC. V is TRBV11-3 and J is TRBJ2-7; 8 nucleotides align to TRBD2. The V segment lost 5 bases and the J segment 0 bases; nucleotides outside the gene matches: 6. CDR1 and CDR2 (germline): SGHNT, YENEEA. The CDR3 spans 15 residues.

The rearrangement joins TRBV7-9 to TRBJ2-3; weak D call: TRBD2 (5 bases). The CDR3 has 13 residues. The V and J ends lost 4 bases and 5 bases respectively, with 10 bases between them. Germline V gene lookup returns CDR1 SEHNR and CDR2 FQNEAQ (reference sequence). The CDR3 here is CASSSDSRDTQYF. DNA of the CDR3: TGTGCCAGCAGCTCGGACTCGAGAGATACGCAGTATTTT.

The V and J genes are TRBV24-1 and TRBJ2-1; 13 positions agree with TRBD2. The CDR3 totals 15 residues. Unmatched junction bases numbered 3, after V lost 3 bases and J lost 8 bases. Germline CDR1 reads KGHDR; CDR2 reads SFDVKD. CDR3 nucleotides: TGTGCCACCAGTGATAGACTAGCGGGAGGCGATGAGCAGTTCTTC. Its protein is CATSDRLAGGDEQFF.

This chain uses TRBV2 with TRBJ1-5; D unresolved. The CDR3 spans 16 residues. The V gene's germline CDR1 is SNHLY and CDR2 FYNNEI. The V and J ends lost 3 bases and 4 bases respectively, with 16 bases between them. This CDR3 reads CASSDRGPLPNQPQHF. CDR3 sequence (DNA): TGTGCCAGCAGTGATCGTGGGCCCTTACCGAATCAGCCCCAGCATTTT.

The chain couples TRBV7-2 to TRBJ1-4; 7 bases agree with TRBD1. V gave up 1 base and J gave up 8 bases; unmatched junction bases: 7. The germline V gene encodes CDR1 SGHTA and CDR2 FQGNSA. This CDR3 has 15 residues. CDR3 loop: CASSLGQGGSEKLFF. In nucleotides, the CDR3 is TGTGCCAGCAGCTTAGGACAGGGTGGATCGGAAAAACTGTTTTTT.

The V and J genes are TRBV6-5 and TRBJ1-5; no definite D call. CDR3 length: 12 residues. Germline CDR1 reads MNHEY; CDR2 reads SVGAGI. Trimming stripped 6 bases from V and 6 bases from J, with 9 bases between. The CDR3 here is CASRKPGQPQHF. In DNA form, the CDR3 reads TGTGCCAGCAGAAAACCAGGTCAGCCCCAGCATTTT.